This passage covers 26 T cell receptor beta chains from one sample sequenced in a study of shared clonotypes between healthy human individuals. This table comes from immunoSEQ multiplex PCR, and its TCRdb copy is limited to in-frame clones, with some not included. The sample records about 2 million clones, around 96% being singletons. Only CD45RO-negative cells positively selected for CCR7 counted as naive CD8 cells, so terminally differentiated effector memory CD45RA+ cells were excluded. Sample: naive CD8+ T cells sorted from blood. Receptor source: a man aged 18 to 30 in good health.

The chain links TRBV2 to TRBJ2-3; D gene unclear. Trimming removed 8 bases from V and 6 bases from J, with 9 bases in between. This CDR3 contains 11 residues. Germline lookup yields CDR1 SNHLY and CDR2 FYNNEI. This CDR3 is CASRVGDTQYF. The CDR3 DNA reads as TGTGCCAGCCGGGTGGGGGATACGCAGTATTTT.

This clone has a single count. The rearrangement links TRBV5-6 to TRBJ2-5; no clear D gene. TRBJ2-7 explains the end of the DNA better; the J call may be wrong. CDR3 size: 11 residues. Germline CDR1 SGHDT, CDR2 YYEEEE. CDR3 sequence (DNA): TGTGCCAGCAGCTTCTTAAGCGAGCAGTACTTC. Translated, it gives CASSFLSEQYF.

This chain links TRBV5-3 with TRBJ2-7; 8 nucleotides match TRBD2. TRBV5-3 is annotated as an ORF whose role is uncertain. This CDR3 has 15 amino acids. J gave up 2 bases and V 6 bases, and 10 bases lay outside the gene matches. DNA of the CDR3: TGTGCCAGAAAAGTTCTAGCGGGTCAGACCTACGAGCAGTACTTC. This gives the protein CARKVLAGQTYEQYF.

V gene TRBV9 combines with J gene TRBJ2-3, with 10 nucleotides matching TRBD2. The V gene end was trimmed by 5 bases and the J gene end by 2 bases; junction bases not matched to a gene: 8. Germline CDR1 and CDR2: SGDLS and YYNGEE. The CDR3 runs to 16 residues. The CDR3 nucleotides read TGTGCCAGCAGTCCCCAGCGGGAGGGCCTCACAGATACGCAGTATTTT. Translating it yields CASSPQREGLTDTQYF.

The genes are TRBV28 and TRBJ1-3, with D possibly TRBD1 on 6 matching bases. The CDR3 covers 15 residues. Looked up from germline, CDR1 is MDHEN and CDR2 is SYDVKM. V lost 5 bases, J lost 3 bases, and 14 bases lay in between. CDR3: CASSPEGVGGNTIYF. The CDR3 region has the DNA TGTGCCAGCAGTCCAGAGGGGGTAGGTGGAAACACCATATATTTT.

The rearrangement links TRBV11-2 to TRBJ2-5, with 11 bases matching TRBD2. The CDR3 has 15 amino acids. Germline loops: CDR1 SGHAT, CDR2 FQNNGV. The V gene end was trimmed by 1 base and the J gene end by 3 bases; junction bases not matched to a gene: 1. CDR3 bases: TGTGCCAGCAGCTTAGTGGGACTAGCGGAAGAGACCCAGTACTTC. Protein sequence: CASSLVGLAEETQYF.

This clone is a singleton in its sample. The gene calls are TRBV11-2 and TRBJ2-2; unclear D gene. This CDR3 region has 14 residues. Germline CDR1 is SGHAT and CDR2 is FQNNGV. V was clipped by 0 bases and J by 5 bases, with 7 bases between them. The CDR3 sequence is CASSLEDGTGELFF. The CDR3 DNA reads as TGTGCCAGCAGCTTAGAGGACGGGACCGGGGAGCTGTTTTTT.

The chain uses TRBV6-5 and TRBJ2-7; 10 nucleotides align to TRBD1. CDR3 size: 14 residues. Germline V gene data show CDR1 as MNHEY and CDR2 as SVGAGI. V shed 2 bases and J 5 bases; nucleotides not matched to a gene: 3. The CDR3 DNA is TGTGCCAGCAGTTACCTGGGACAGGGGAACGAGCAGTACTTC. This encodes CASSYLGQGNEQYF.

This sequence joins TRBV7-9 and TRBJ2-1; 11 bases fit TRBD2. V was pared by 0 bases and J by 1 base, with 5 bases of the junction left unmatched. Germline V gene sequence: CDR1 SEHNR, CDR2 FQNEAQ (reference sequence). This CDR3 is 18 amino acids long. The CDR3 DNA is TGTGCCAGCAGCTTAGCCCGACTAGCGGGGAATTCCTACAATGAGCAGTTCTTC. Translating gives CASSLARLAGNSYNEQFF. Complete variable domain (other parts from reference TRBV7-9 and TRBJ2-1): DTGVSQNPRHKITKRGQNVTFRCDPISEHNRLYWYRQTLGQGPEFLTYFQNEAQLEKSRLLSDRFSAERPKGSFSTLEIQRTEQGDSAMYLCASSLARLAGNSYNEQFFGPGTRLTVL.

The V gene is TRBV19, the J gene TRBJ1-5; D not resolved. The CDR3 is made up of 13 amino acids. The germline CDR1 and CDR2 sequences are LNHDA and SQIVND (reference sequence). Trimming left V 4 bases short and J 4 bases short, with 8 bases between. Here the CDR3 DNA reads TGTGCCAGTAGTAGCAACCTAAATCAGCCCCAGCATTTT. Residues: CASSSNLNQPQHF.

The V gene is TRBV4-3, the J gene TRBJ1-1, with D possibly matching TRBD1 (6 bases). V was cut by 1 base and J by 7 bases, with 13 bases left in between. This CDR3 contains 14 residues. The germline CDR1 and CDR2 sequences are LGHNA and YSLEER. CDR3: CASSQGVDSYEAFF. For the CDR3, the DNA is TGCGCCAGCAGCCAAGGGGTGGACAGTTATGAAGCTTTCTTT.

This chain uses TRBV4-1 with TRBJ2-1; D could derive from TRBD1 or TRBD2 (6 bases each). Trimming took off 1 base at V and 10 bases at J, with 14 bases between the two ends. The CDR3 runs to 14 residues. Germline V gene lookup returns CDR1 MGHRA and CDR2 YSYEKL. The CDR3 reads CASSQVRGLLEQFF. In nucleotides, the CDR3 is TGCGCCAGCAGCCAAGTTCGGGGGCTACTAGAGCAGTTCTTC.

The J gene is TRBJ1-1, the V gene TRBV4-3; TRBD1 matches at 11 bases. The CDR3 length is 15 residues. Germline V gives CDR1 LGHNA, CDR2 YSLEER. V lost 3 bases, J lost 4 bases, and 4 bases stayed unmatched. The CDR3 nucleotides are TGCGCCAGCAGCCACGGGACAGGGGGAAGCACTGAAGCTTTCTTT. This gives the protein CASSHGTGGSTEAFF.

For this clone: A far larger clone is one nucleotide away, so this likely arose from a read error. Other DNA sequences of this sample code for an identical CDR3. The CDR3 region has the DNA TGCGCCAGCAGCCAAGATGGACGGGGCGAGACCCAGTACTTC. It yields the protein CASSQDGRGETQYF. The rearrangement joins TRBV4-1 to TRBJ2-5; D tentatively fits TRBD1 or TRBD2 (5 bases each). V lost 0 bases, J lost 5 bases, and 10 bases lay in between. CDR1 and CDR2 (germline): MGHRA, YSYEKL. The CDR3 length is 14 residues.

The genes are TRBV25-1 and TRBJ2-2; 7 positions agree with TRBD1. The CDR3 has 16 amino acids. V gave up 6 bases and J gave up 1 base; unmatched junction bases: 8. Germline-derived CDR1 and CDR2 are MGHDK and SYGVNS. The CDR3 DNA sequence: TGTGCCAGCAGCTCAGGACAGGTCGGGAACACCGGGGAGCTGTTTTTT. This gives the protein CASSSGQVGNTGELFF.

The chain is built from TRBV29-1 and TRBJ1-1; tentatively, D is TRBD1 (5 bases). V was clipped by 1 base and J by 4 bases, with 7 bases between them. The CDR3 sequence is 12 residues long. From germline, CDR1 is SQVTM and CDR2 ANQGSEA. CDR3 nucleotide sequence: TGCAGCGTTGAAGGGGACCGCACTGAAGCTTTCTTT. Amino acid sequence: CSVEGDRTEAFF.

Remarks on this clone: The sample has other DNA sequences that encode this CDR3 too. The chain joins TRBV29-1 to TRBJ2-1, with no clear D. This CDR3 spans 10 amino acids. The germline gives CDR1 SQVTM, CDR2 ANQGSEA. The V gene lost 6 bases and the J gene lost 5 bases, with 5 bases spanning the gap. CDR3 bases: TGCAGCGTCGACGACAATGAGCAGTTCTTC. Translated, it gives CSVDDNEQFF.

The chain uses TRBV7-9 and TRBJ1-1, with 11 nucleotides matching TRBD1. The CDR3 totals 17 residues. The V gene's germline CDR1 is SEHNR and CDR2 FQNEAQ (reference sequence). V lost 3 bases, J lost 5 bases, and 11 bases stayed unmatched. The CDR3 here is CASSLGSGQGARTEAFF. CDR3 DNA sequence: TGTGCCAGCAGCTTGGGAAGTGGACAGGGGGCGCGGACTGAAGCTTTCTTT. Full variable domain (remainder filled in from reference TRBV7-9 and TRBJ1-1): DTGVSQNPRHKITKRGQNVTFRCDPISEHNRLYWYRQTLGQGPEFLTYFQNEAQLEKSRLLSDRFSAERPKGSFSTLEIQRTEQGDSAMYLCASSLGSGQGARTEAFFGQGTRLTVV.

V is TRBV30 and J is TRBJ2-7; 7 bases line up with TRBD2. This CDR3 has 14 amino acids. Losses at the gene ends were 4 bases for V and 6 bases for J; bases not matched to a gene: 12. Germline lookup yields CDR1 GTSNPN and CDR2 SVGIG (reference sequence). The CDR3 protein is CAWIGGTTGVEQYF. The CDR3 DNA sequence: TGTGCCTGGATTGGTGGGACTACTGGGGTCGAGCAGTACTTC. The full variable domain, its missing parts supplied by reference TRBV30 and TRBJ2-7, is SQTIHQWPATLVQPVGSPLSLECTVEGTSNPNLYWYRQAAGRGLQLLFYSVGIGQISSEVPQNLSASRPQDRQFILSSKKLLLSDSGFYLCAWIGGTTGVEQYFGPGTRLTVT.

V is TRBV5-1 and J is TRBJ1-1; no clear D gene. The CDR3 covers 14 residues. Trimming took off 4 bases at V and 2 bases at J, with 12 bases between the two ends. Germline assignment: CDR1 SGHRS and CDR2 YFSETQ. CDR3 sequence reads: CASSMTESNTEAFF. The CDR3 nucleotides are TGCGCCAGCAGCATGACGGAGTCCAACACTGAAGCTTTCTTT.

The chain recombines TRBV4-1 with TRBJ1-1; 7 bases match TRBD1. The V and J ends lost 1 base and 1 base, in that order; junction bases with no gene match: 6. Germline V gives CDR1 MGHRA, CDR2 YSYEKL. The CDR3 is 16 amino acids. Here the CDR3 DNA reads TGCGCCAGCAGCCAAGTGGGGGGACAGTCGAACACTGAAGCTTTCTTT. This gives the protein CASSQVGGQSNTEAFF.

This sequence joins TRBV6-5 and TRBJ2-5; D is unresolved. The CDR3 runs to 14 residues. Trimming removed 0 bases at V and 4 bases at J, with 9 bases between. The V gene's germline CDR1 is MNHEY and CDR2 SVGAGI. The CDR3 region is CASSYSLPPETQYF. CDR3 coding DNA: TGTGCCAGCAGTTACTCCCTGCCCCCAGAGACCCAGTACTTC.

V and J are TRBV28 and TRBJ2-1; possible D gene TRBD2, 6 bases. CDR1 is MDHEN and CDR2 is SYDVKM in the germline V gene. CDR3 length equals 15 residues. V was clipped by 3 bases and J by 7 bases, with 16 bases between them. The CDR3 loop is CASSFPGMGGNEQFF. In DNA, the CDR3 is TGTGCCAGCAGTTTCCCCGGGATGGGGGGTAATGAGCAGTTCTTC.

The chain uses TRBV30 and TRBJ2-3, with D unclear. Germline CDR1 reads GTSNPN; CDR2 reads SVGIG (reference sequence). The CDR3 loop spans 15 amino acids. V lost 0 bases to trimming and J lost 0 bases, with 10 bases between them. The DNA for the CDR3 is TGTGCCTGGAGTGTAGGGATTACTAGCACAGATACGCAGTATTTT. Its translation: CAWSVGITSTDTQYF.

The V call is TRBV4-1, the J call TRBJ2-7, with a tentative D call TRBD1 (6 bases). Trimming removed 0 bases at V and 1 base at J, with 16 bases between. Germline-derived CDR1 and CDR2 are MGHRA and YSYEKL. The CDR3 is made up of 17 amino acids. The CDR3 nucleotides read TGCGCCAGCAGCCAAGAAGGATTAACAGGGTATTCCTACGAGCAGTACTTC. Its protein product is CASSQEGLTGYSYEQYF.

The genes are TRBV7-2 and TRBJ2-1; D unresolved. The CDR3 sequence is 14 residues long. With 3 bases removed from V and 6 bases from J, the gap between germline ends came to 12 bases. Germline V lookup: CDR1 SGHTA, CDR2 FQGNSA. CDR3 DNA sequence: TGTGCCAGCAGCTTTTCCTATGCGAGCAATGAGCAGTTCTTC. This codes for CASSFSYASNEQFF.